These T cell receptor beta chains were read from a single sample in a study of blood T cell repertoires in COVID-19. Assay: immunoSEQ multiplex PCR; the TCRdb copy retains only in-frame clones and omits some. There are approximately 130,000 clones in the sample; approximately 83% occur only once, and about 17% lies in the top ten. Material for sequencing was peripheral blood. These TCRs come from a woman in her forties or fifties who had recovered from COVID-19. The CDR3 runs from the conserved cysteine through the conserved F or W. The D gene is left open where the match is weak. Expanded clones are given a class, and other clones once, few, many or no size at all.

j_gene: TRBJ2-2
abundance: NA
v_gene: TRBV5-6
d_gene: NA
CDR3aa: CASTRSGELFF
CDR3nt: TGTGCCAGCACCCGGTCCGGGGAGCTGTTTTTT

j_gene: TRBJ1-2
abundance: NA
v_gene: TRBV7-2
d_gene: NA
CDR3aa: CASSLFRSANYGYTF
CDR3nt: TGTGCCAGCAGCTTATTTCGGTCGGCTAACTATGGCTACACCTTC

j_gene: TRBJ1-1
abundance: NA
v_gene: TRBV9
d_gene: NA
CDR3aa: CASSVDLSNTEAFF
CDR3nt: TGTGCCAGCAGCGTAGATTTGTCTAACACTGAAGCTTTCTTT

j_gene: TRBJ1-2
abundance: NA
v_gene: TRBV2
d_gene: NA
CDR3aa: CASQDYGYTF
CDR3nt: TGTGCCAGCCAGGACTATGGCTACACCTTC

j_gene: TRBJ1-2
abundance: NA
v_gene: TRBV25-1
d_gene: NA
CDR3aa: CASSDWVPGANYGYTF
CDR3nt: TGTGCCAGCAGTGACTGGGTCCCGGGAGCTAACTATGGCTACACCTTC

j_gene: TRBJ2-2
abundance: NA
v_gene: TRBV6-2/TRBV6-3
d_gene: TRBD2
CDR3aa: CASSPGTSGMDHTGELFF
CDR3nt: TGTGCCAGCAGTCCCGGGACTAGCGGGATGGACCACACCGGGGAGCTGTTTTTT

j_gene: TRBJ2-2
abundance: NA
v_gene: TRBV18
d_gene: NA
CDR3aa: CASSPPRAQGITGELFF
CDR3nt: TGTGCCAGCTCACCACCGAGGGCACAGGGTATCACCGGGGAGCTGTTTTTT

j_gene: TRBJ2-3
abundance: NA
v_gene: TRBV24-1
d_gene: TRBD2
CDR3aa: CATSDQTSGSPTDTQYF
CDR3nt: TGTGCCACCAGTGATCAGACTAGCGGGAGTCCCACAGATACGCAGTATTTT

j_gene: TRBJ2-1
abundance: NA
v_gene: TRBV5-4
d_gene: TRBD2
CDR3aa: CASSLAQRGDNEQFF
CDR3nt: TGTGCCAGCAGCTTGGCCCAGCGGGGGGACAATGAGCAGTTCTTC

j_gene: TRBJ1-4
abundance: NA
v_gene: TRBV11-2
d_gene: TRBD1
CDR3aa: CASSATGQSNEKLFF
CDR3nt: TGTGCCAGCAGTGCCACGGGACAGAGTAATGAAAAACTGTTTTTT

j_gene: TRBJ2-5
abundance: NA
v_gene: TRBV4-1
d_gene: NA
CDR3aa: CASSLSGQETQYF
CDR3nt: TGCGCCAGCAGCCTCTCAGGTCAAGAGACCCAGTACTTC

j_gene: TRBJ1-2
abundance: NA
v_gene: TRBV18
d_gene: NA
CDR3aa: CASSPRSQDLGGYTF
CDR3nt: TGTGCCAGCTCACCAAGATCCCAGGACTTAGGCGGCTACACCTTC

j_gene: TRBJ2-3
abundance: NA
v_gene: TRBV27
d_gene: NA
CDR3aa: CASSPIPMTSGPPDTQYF
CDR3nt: TGTGCCAGCAGTCCCATCCCGATGACTAGTGGACCCCCAGATACGCAGTATTTT

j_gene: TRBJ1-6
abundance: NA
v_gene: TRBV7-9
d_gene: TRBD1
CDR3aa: CAYRRGTGNSPLHF
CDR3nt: TGTGCCTACAGAAGGGGGACAGGGAATTCACCCCTCCACTTT

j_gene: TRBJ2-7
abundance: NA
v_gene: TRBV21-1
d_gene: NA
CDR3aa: CASKGQHYEQYF
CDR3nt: TGTGCCAGCAAGGGACAGCACTACGAGCAGTACTTC

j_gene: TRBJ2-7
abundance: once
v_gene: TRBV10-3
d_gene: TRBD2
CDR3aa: CAISRTSGIYEQYF
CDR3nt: TGTGCCATCAGTCGGACTAGCGGGATTTACGAGCAGTACTTC

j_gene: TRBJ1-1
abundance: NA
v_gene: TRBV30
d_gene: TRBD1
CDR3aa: CAWNRDRVNTEAFF
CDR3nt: TGTGCCTGGAACCGGGACAGGGTGAACACTGAAGCTTTCTTT

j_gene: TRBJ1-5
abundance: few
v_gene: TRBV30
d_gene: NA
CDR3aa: CAWNLDSNQPQHF
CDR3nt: TGTGCCTGGAATTTAGATAGCAATCAGCCCCAGCATTTT

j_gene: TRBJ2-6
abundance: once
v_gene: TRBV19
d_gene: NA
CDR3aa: CATHRSSSSGANVLTF
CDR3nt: TGTGCCACACACAGGTCTTCCAGCTCTGGGGCCAACGTCCTGACTTTC

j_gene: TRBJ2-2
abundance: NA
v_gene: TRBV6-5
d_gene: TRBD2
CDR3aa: CASRGGANTGELFF
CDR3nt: TGTGCCAGTCGGGGGGGTGCGAACACCGGGGAGCTGTTTTTT

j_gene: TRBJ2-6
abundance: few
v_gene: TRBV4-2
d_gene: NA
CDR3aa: CASSQAGEAGANVLTF
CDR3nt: TGTGCCAGCAGCCAAGCGGGGGAGGCTGGGGCCAACGTCCTGACTTTC

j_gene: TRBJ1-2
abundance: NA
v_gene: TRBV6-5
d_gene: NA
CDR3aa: CASSRQASNYGYTF
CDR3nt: TGTGCCAGCAGCCGACAGGCCTCTAACTATGGCTACACCTTC

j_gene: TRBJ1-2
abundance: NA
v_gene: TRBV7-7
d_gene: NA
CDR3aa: CASSLIPRYGYTF
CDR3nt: TGTGCCAGCAGCTTAATCCCGCGCTATGGCTACACCTTC

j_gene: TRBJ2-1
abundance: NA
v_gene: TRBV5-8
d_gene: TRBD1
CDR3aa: CASSLGQGYEQFF
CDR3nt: TGTGCCAGCAGCTTGGGACAGGGCTATGAGCAGTTCTTC

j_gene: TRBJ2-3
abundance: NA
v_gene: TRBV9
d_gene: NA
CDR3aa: CASSALAPSLTDTQYF
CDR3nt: TGTGCCAGCAGCGCGCTAGCCCCCTCACTCACAGATACGCAGTATTTT

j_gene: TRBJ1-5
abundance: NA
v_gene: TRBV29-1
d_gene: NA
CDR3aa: CSVEGSPVRTTTLGGGPNQPQHF
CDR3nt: TGCAGCGTTGAAGGCTCGCCCGTTAGGACAACAACCTTAGGGGGGGGACCCAATCAGCCCCAGCATTTT

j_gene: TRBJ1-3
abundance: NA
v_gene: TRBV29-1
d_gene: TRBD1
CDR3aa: CSVEEPPGQGSGNTIYF
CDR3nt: TGCAGCGTTGAGGAACCCCCGGGACAGGGCTCTGGAAACACCATATATTTT

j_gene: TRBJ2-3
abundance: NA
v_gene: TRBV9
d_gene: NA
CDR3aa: CASSVGAAGYTDTQYF
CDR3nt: TGTGCCAGCAGCGTAGGTGCGGCGGGCTACACAGATACGCAGTATTTT

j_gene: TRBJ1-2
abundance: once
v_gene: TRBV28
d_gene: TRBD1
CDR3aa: CASSLGGTGVNYGYTF
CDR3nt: TGTGCCAGCAGTTTAGGTGGGACAGGGGTGAACTATGGCTACACCTTC

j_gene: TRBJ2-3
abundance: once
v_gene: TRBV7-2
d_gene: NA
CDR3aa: CASSLGQGHPRSTDTQYF
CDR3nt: TGTGCCAGCAGCTTAGGGCAGGGTCACCCCAGAAGCACAGATACGCAGTATTTT

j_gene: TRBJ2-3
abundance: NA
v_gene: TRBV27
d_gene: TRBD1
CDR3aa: CASSLDRGVADTQYF
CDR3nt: TGTGCCAGCAGTTTAGACAGGGGAGTAGCAGATACGCAGTATTTT

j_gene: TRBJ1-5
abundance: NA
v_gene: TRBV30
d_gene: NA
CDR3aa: CAWSVLGVGNQPQHF
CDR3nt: TGTGCCTGGAGTGTACTCGGGGTGGGCAATCAGCCCCAGCATTTT

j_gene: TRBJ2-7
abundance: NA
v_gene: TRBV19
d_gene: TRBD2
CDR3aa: CASSIDHLTSGYYEQYF
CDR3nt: TGTGCCAGTAGTATAGATCACCTGACTAGCGGCTACTACGAGCAGTACTTC

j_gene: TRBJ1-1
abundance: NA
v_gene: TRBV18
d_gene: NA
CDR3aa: CASSNLGLGRLNTEAFF
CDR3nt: TGTGCCAGCTCAAATCTAGGTTTGGGGAGGCTGAACACTGAAGCTTTCTTT

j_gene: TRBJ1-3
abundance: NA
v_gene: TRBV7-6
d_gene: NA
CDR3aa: CASRGYSGNTIYF
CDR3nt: TGTGCCAGCCGGGGTTACTCTGGAAACACCATATATTTT

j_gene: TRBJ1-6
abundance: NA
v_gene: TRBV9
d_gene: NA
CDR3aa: CASSRNRVGNSPLHF
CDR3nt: TGTGCCAGCAGCCGCAATCGGGTCGGTAATTCACCCCTCCACTTT

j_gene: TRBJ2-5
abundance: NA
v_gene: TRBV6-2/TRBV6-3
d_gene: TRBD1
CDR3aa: CASSNGQGAEETQYF
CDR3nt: TGTGCCAGCAGTAACGGACAGGGGGCGGAAGAGACCCAGTACTTC

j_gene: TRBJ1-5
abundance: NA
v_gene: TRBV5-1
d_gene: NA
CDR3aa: CASRPRPTGNQPQHF
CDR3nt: TGCGCCAGCAGACCCCGACCGACAGGTAATCAGCCCCAGCATTTT

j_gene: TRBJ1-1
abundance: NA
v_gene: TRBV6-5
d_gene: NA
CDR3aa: CASSYLGEVDTEAFF
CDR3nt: TGTGCCAGCAGTTACTTGGGGGAGGTGGACACTGAAGCTTTCTTT

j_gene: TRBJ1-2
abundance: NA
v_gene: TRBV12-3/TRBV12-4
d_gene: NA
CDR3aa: CASSLGLLSGYTF
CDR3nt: TGTGCCAGCAGTTTAGGACTCCTGTCCGGCTACACCTTC

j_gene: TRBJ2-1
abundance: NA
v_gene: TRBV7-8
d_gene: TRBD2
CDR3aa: CASRPISGSRSHEQFF
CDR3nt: TGTGCCAGCAGGCCAATAAGCGGGAGTAGGAGCCATGAGCAGTTCTTC

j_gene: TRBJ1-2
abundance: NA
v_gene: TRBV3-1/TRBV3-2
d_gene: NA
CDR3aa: CASSQDSLRYTF
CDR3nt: TGTGCCAGCAGCCAGGACAGTTTAAGATACACCTTC